This T cell receptor (beta chain) was captured in a study of cytomegalovirus exposure and HLA in healthy donors. The V end was cut by 4 bases, the J end by 5 bases, with 10 bases between. The CDR3 length is 12 residues. The germline V gene has CDR1 SGHDT and CDR2 YYEEEE. Libraries were prepared by immunoSEQ multiplex PCR; TCRdb keeps only in-frame clonotypes and omits some of them. Of 150,000 to 200,000 clones in the sample, approximately 87% were seen once. The sequencing input was PBMCs. This chain connects TRBV5-6 to TRBJ2-7; D unclear. This TCR came from a woman aged 25-40 years in good health and CMV-seronegative. The CDR3 DNA follows: TGTGCCAGCAGCCTGGATGGGGACGAGCAGTACTTC. This encodes CASSLDGDEQYF.